The clone carrying this TCR beta chain was detected only a few times. This specimen comes from a study of blood T cell repertoires in COVID-19. Study background: T cells, B-cell-depleted T cells, or PBMCs supplied cDNA or gDNA.

In Seattle, patients joined the study during active infection and were tracked longitudinally. The method was immunoSEQ multiplex PCR; TCRdb's version includes in-frame clones alone and lacks a portion of them. The sample has around 47,000 clones, about four fifths seen once; the top ten hold around a quarter. Sequenced: peripheral blood. The source is a woman aged 80 or older with COVID-19, enrolled during active disease.

The CDR3 region is CASSLTAGFSYEQYF. The DNA for the CDR3 is TGTGCCAGCAGCTTGACGGCGGGTTTCTCCTACGAGCAGTACTTC. The chain joins TRBV7-8 to TRBJ2-7, with D possibly TRBD2 on 5 matching bases. V lost 3 bases and J lost 0, with 12 bases in between. The CDR3 runs 15 residues. Germline CDR1 is SGHVS and CDR2 is FQNEAQ.